This TCR beta chain is from a study of post-analysis software for immune sequencing data. Study-level background: Multiple sclerosis in the patients followed relapsing-remitting, secondary progressive and progressive-relapsing courses. Regarding the study as a whole: Relative to controls, patients had several TRBV segments at higher frequency, with TRBV5-6, TRBV5-1 and TRBV20-1 among these.

Unique molecular identifiers were built into the TCR beta cDNA libraries. The source material, roughly 0.85 to 10 million T cells, gave rise to roughly 500,000 cDNA molecules. TCRdb reprocessed the PCR reads via MiXCR and lists one record per CDR3 protein. Of 650,000 to 850,000 distinct CDR3 sequences in the sample, 46% were seen once. The table lists this clonotype with many counts. Its antigen is still unknown. This CDR3 has 13 residues. Trimming took off 4 bases at V and 2 bases at J, with 9 bases between the two ends. The germline CDR1 and CDR2 sequences are SQVTM and ANQGSEA. The receptor was isolated from a girl under 18 with multiple sclerosis. This chain connects TRBV29-1 to TRBJ2-1, with a tentative D call TRBD2 (5 bases). The sample comprised blood. The CDR3 protein is CSVASGAYNEQFF. The CDR3, as DNA: TGCAGCGTTGCCAGCGGAGCCTACAATGAGCAGTTCTTC.